What follows is one TCR beta chain and its context. The antigen is not known. A read error may explain this, as a much larger clone is one base away. This entry is derived from a study of breast tumors, draining lymph nodes, adjacent tissues. The CDR3 sequence is 15 residues long. Germline CDR1 is SGHNT and CDR2 is YYREEE (reference sequence). Samples came from axillary lymph nodes draining the breast cancer. TCRdb reprocessed the multiplex PCR reads via MiXCR and lists one record per CDR3 protein. Of about 220,000 distinct CDR3 sequences in the sample, under 35% were seen once. General study results and limits: The lymph node origin of tumor T cells was framed as consistent with a hypothesis, not demonstrated. Tumors had less TCR diversity than lymph nodes, more than nontumor tissue. Most tumor T cells seemingly derive from lymph node, then expand in tumor. Luminal-like breast cancer showed significantly higher tumor–nontumor repertoire similarity than basal-like.

Sequencing was done on a sample of axillary lymph node tissue. The clonotype originates from a female donor with breast cancer. Some clones in this sample may be carry-over from other donors' samples. The chain joins TRBV5-4 to TRBJ1-2; D call uncertain. The CDR3 DNA reads as TGTACCAGCAGCTTGAGGCCCACAGCGTCTCGAGGCTACACCTTC. Translating gives CTSSLRPTASRGYTF.